This T cell receptor beta chain is drawn from a study of blood T cell repertoires in COVID-19. After removal of 6 bases from V and 7 bases from J, the junction contained 6 bases not matched to a gene. This CDR3 comprises 14 residues. Per germline, CDR1 MNHEY and CDR2 SVGAGI. In the original analysis: Amplification from reference gene primers served as the basis for estimated nucleated cell counts. Some clones are missing from TCRdb's copy, which holds only in-frame ones; the method was immunoSEQ multiplex PCR. V, J and clone size are taken as reported in that table, and D and trimming were inferred from the DNA itself. The data show 200,000 to 250,000 clones, roughly 82% seen once.

The chain links TRBV6-5 to TRBJ2-4; 10 bases are shared with TRBD1. This clonotype was obtained from a woman between 65 and 79 years old with acute or convalescent COVID-19. Source material: peripheral blood. CDR3 in amino acids: CASRATGGGNIQYF. The CDR3 DNA follows: TGTGCCAGCAGGGCGACAGGGGGCGGGAACATTCAGTACTTC.